These 32 T cell receptor beta chains came from one sample sequenced in a study of post-analysis software for immune sequencing data. Study-level findings and limits: About five TRBV segments, including TRBV5-6, TRBV5-1 and TRBV20-1, were more frequent in patients than controls.

Presence of unique molecular identifiers characterized the TCR beta cDNA libraries. TCRdb processed the PCR reads anew with MiXCR; each CDR3 protein has one entry. Of roughly 540,000 distinct CDR3 sequences listed, around a third are singletons. The antigens of these receptors remain unknown. Sequenced input: blood. All receptors derive from a girl between 2 and 17 years old with multiple sclerosis.

This sequence joins TRBV28 and TRBJ2-2; possible D gene TRBD2, 5 bases. The CDR3 is 16 residues long. V was shortened by 7 bases and J by 7 bases, with 22 bases between the two germline ends. Germline-derived CDR1 and CDR2 are MDHEN and SYDVKM. CDR3 loop: CASTPHEGSLIGELFF. CDR3 DNA: TGTGCCAGCACCCCTCACGAGGGCTCGCTCATCGGGGAGCTGTTTTTT.

This clonotype was counted between two and nine times. J is TRBJ1-4 and V is TRBV20-1, with D hard to call. Germline V gene sequence: CDR1 DFQATT, CDR2 SNEGSKA (reference sequence). The CDR3 spans 15 residues. V lost 4 bases, J lost 0 bases, and 12 bases lay in between. The CDR3 nucleotides are TGCAGTGCTAACCCGATTCGCGCAACTAATGAAAAACTGTTTTTT. Its translation: CSANPIRATNEKLFF.

This chain joins TRBV28 and TRBJ2-7, with unresolved D. V was trimmed by 6 bases and J by 4 bases, leaving 22 bases between them. The length of the CDR3 is 16 residues. The germline gives CDR1 MDHEN, CDR2 SYDVKM. The CDR3 DNA follows: TGTGCCAGCAGCAAGTCACCTATCCGTCTCGGTTACGAGCAGTACTTC. This codes for CASSKSPIRLGYEQYF.

This clonotype is a singleton in its sample. Being one base from a much bigger clone, this may be a read error. The V and J genes are TRBV9 and TRBJ2-1, with D possibly matching TRBD2 (6 bases). The CDR3 runs 18 residues. In germline, CDR1 is SGDLS, CDR2 YYNGEE. The CDR3 is CASSVHGTWRSSYSEQFF. In DNA form, the CDR3 reads TGTGCCAGCAGCGTCCACGGGACTTGGAGAAGCTCCTACAGTGAGCAGTTCTTC.

This clonotype was seen a few times. This chain uses TRBV6-2 or TRBV6-3 with TRBJ2-7, with 10 bases lining up with TRBD2. CDR1 is MNHEY and CDR2 is SVGEGT in the germline V gene. CDR3 size: 15 residues. The trim removed 0 bases at V and 2 bases at J, leaving 1 base unmatched. CDR3: CASSYSLAGAYEQYF. In nucleotides, the CDR3 is TGTGCCAGCAGTTACTCTCTAGCGGGGGCCTACGAGCAGTACTTC.

The rearrangement uses TRBV27 and TRBJ1-2, with D tentatively TRBD1 (5 bases). V lost 0 bases and J 8 bases, leaving 7 bases between the germline ends. The CDR3 loop spans 12 amino acids. Germline CDR1 and CDR2: MNHEY and SMNVEV (reference sequence). The CDR3 region is CASSLSGEGYTF. CDR3 nucleotides: TGTGCCAGCAGTTTATCAGGGGAGGGCTACACCTTC.

The rearrangement uses TRBV5-1 and TRBJ2-1, with 10 bases lining up with TRBD2. This CDR3 spans 21 amino acids. Unmatched junction bases numbered 18, after V lost 2 bases and J lost 1 base. Germline loops: CDR1 SGHRS, CDR2 YFSETQ. The CDR3 here is CASSFFPETSGEAVSYNEQFF. CDR3 in DNA: TGCGCCAGCAGCTTTTTCCCCGAAACTAGCGGGGAGGCCGTATCCTACAATGAGCAGTTCTTC.

This sequence joins TRBV6-1 and TRBJ2-7; D ambiguous. From germline, CDR1 is MNHNS and CDR2 SASEGT. This CDR3 has 14 residues. The germline V and J ends were trimmed by 7 bases and 3 bases, with 16 bases remaining between them. CDR3 loop: CASNDPLRFYEQYF. The CDR3 DNA reads TGTGCCAGCAATGACCCATTGAGGTTCTACGAGCAGTACTTC.

The table lists this clonotype with a few counts. The chain employs TRBV3-1 and TRBJ2-1; 7 bases are shared with TRBD1. In germline, CDR1 is LGHDT, CDR2 YNNKEL (reference sequence). V shed 1 base and J 9 bases; nucleotides not matched to a gene: 6. The CDR3 length is 14 residues. The CDR3 nucleotides read TGTGCCAGCAGCCAAGCAGACAGGGCGGGTGAGCAGTTCTTC. Protein product: CASSQADRAGEQFF.

CDR3 sequence: CASSPHVGGGNQPQHF. In DNA, the CDR3 is TGTGCCAGCAGCCCTCATGTCGGAGGCGGCAATCAGCCCCAGCATTTT. The chain carries TRBV12-3 or TRBV12-4 and TRBJ1-5; D remains ambiguous. The CDR3 is 16 amino acids. Trimming took 6 bases from V and 2 from J, leaving 17 bases between them.

The V gene is TRBV5-1, the J gene TRBJ2-5; 7 nucleotides line up with TRBD2. Germline lookup yields CDR1 SGHRS and CDR2 YFSETQ. This CDR3 contains 15 residues. V dropped 0 bases and J dropped 5; count of bases not matched to a gene: 7. In nucleotides, the CDR3 is TGCGCCAGCAGCTTGGCGGGACTAACGGGGGAGACCCAGTACTTC. Translating gives CASSLAGLTGETQYF.

The chain recombines TRBV29-1 with TRBJ2-5, with D possibly called TRBD1 or TRBD2 (6 bases each). V was clipped by 8 bases and J by 5 bases, with 18 bases between them. The CDR3 loop spans 13 amino acids. The germline V gene encodes CDR1 SQVTM and CDR2 ANQGSEA. This chain's CDR3 is CSSLGVGGETQYF. In DNA form, the CDR3 reads TGCAGCTCCCTAGGAGTGGGGGGCGAGACCCAGTACTTC. The full variable domain, rest sourced from reference TRBV29-1 and TRBJ2-5, is SAVISQKPSRDICQRGTSLTIQCQVDSQVTMMFWYRQQPGQSLTLIATANQGSEATYESGFVIDKFPISRPNLTFSTLTVSNMSPEDSSIYLCSSLGVGGETQYFGPGTRLLVL.

CDR3 bases: TGTGCCAGCAGCCAACAGGTTCGAGAGACCCAGTACTTC. It codes for CASSQQVRETQYF. The V gene is TRBV3-1, the J gene TRBJ2-5, with D uncertain. Germline V gene sequence: CDR1 LGHDT, CDR2 YNNKEL (reference sequence). This CDR3 contains 13 residues. Trimming left V 2 bases short and J 4 bases short, with 8 bases between.

This clonotype has just a few counts. The rearrangement uses TRBV3-1 and TRBJ2-5; a weak D match, TRBD2 (5 bases). This CDR3 is 13 amino acids long. Trimming removed 6 bases from V and 2 bases from J, with 10 bases in between. The germline V gene encodes CDR1 LGHDT and CDR2 YNNKEL (reference sequence). CDR3: CASSSARQETQYF. As DNA, the CDR3 is TGTGCCAGCAGTAGCGCAAGGCAAGAGACCCAGTACTTC.

This clonotype was seen more than once but under ten times. The V call is TRBV5-6, the J call TRBJ2-1, with D maybe TRBD2 (7 bases). Germline loops: CDR1 SGHDT, CDR2 YYEEEE. Trimming left V 4 bases short and J 10 bases short, with 24 bases between. This CDR3 has 16 residues. CDR3: CASSPDGLVGGREQFF. The CDR3 DNA is TGTGCCAGCAGCCCCGACGGACTAGTGGGGGGCCGGGAGCAGTTCTTC.

As for this clonotype: Since a much larger clone is just one base distant, this may be a read error. The chain recombines TRBV12-3 or TRBV12-4 with TRBJ2-7; possibly TRBD1 or TRBD2 for D (5 bases each). The J call is in doubt because the DNA end fits TRBJ2-5 better. The CDR3 sequence is 13 residues long. This CDR3 is CASNYGTLGTQYF. The CDR3 DNA is TGTGCCAGCAACTACGGGACCCTGGGGACCCAGTACTTC.

This chain links TRBV3-1 with TRBJ1-2; unclear D gene. V lost 0 bases and J 2 bases, leaving 4 bases between the germline ends. Germline V gives CDR1 LGHDT, CDR2 YNNKEL (reference sequence). The CDR3 length is 13 residues. The CDR3: CASSQDTNYGYTF. The DNA for the CDR3 is TGTGCCAGCAGCCAAGACACAAACTATGGCTACACCTTC.

The chain recombines TRBV29-1 with TRBJ1-2, with D possibly matching TRBD1 (6 bases). V was trimmed by 4 bases and J by 6 bases, leaving 12 bases between them. Germline loops: CDR1 SQVTM, CDR2 ANQGSEA. This CDR3 comprises 12 residues. The DNA for the CDR3 is TGCAGCGTTGGAACCGGGGGGCATGGCTACACCTTC. Its translation: CSVGTGGHGYTF.

The rearrangement joins TRBV7-9 to TRBJ1-4; D is unresolved. This CDR3 region has 16 residues. Per germline, CDR1 SEHNR and CDR2 FQNEAQ (reference sequence). The V gene lost 1 base and the J gene lost 3 bases, with 12 bases spanning the gap. The CDR3 loop reads CASSLGSLIPNEKLFF. The CDR3 DNA follows: TGTGCCAGCAGCTTAGGATCGCTGATTCCTAATGAAAAACTGTTTTTT.

The chain joins TRBV20-1 to TRBJ1-6; no clear D gene. The CDR3 is made up of 13 amino acids. Germline V gene lookup returns CDR1 DFQATT and CDR2 SNEGSKA (reference sequence). Deletions cut 1 base from V and 7 bases from J, with 8 bases between. The CDR3 sequence: CSARGRLNSPLHF. CDR3 bases: TGCAGTGCTAGAGGCAGGTTAAATTCACCCCTCCACTTT.

This clonotype appeared a few times. The chain combines TRBV5-1 with TRBJ2-1, with 14 positions matching TRBD2. CDR3 size: 15 residues. Unmatched junction bases numbered 3, after V lost 0 bases and J lost 10 bases. Germline values: CDR1 SGHRS, CDR2 YFSETQ. CDR3 DNA: TGCGCCAGCAGCTTGGGACTAGCGGGGGGGGAAGAGCAGTTCTTC. Translation gives CASSLGLAGGEEQFF.

The chain recombines TRBV7-8 with TRBJ1-4; D gene uncertain. The germline CDR1 and CDR2 sequences are SGHVS and FQNEAQ. Trimming cost V 5 bases and J 4 bases, with 14 bases left between them. The CDR3 runs to 15 residues. CDR3: CASSPRDMINEKLFF. The DNA for the CDR3 is TGTGCCAGCAGCCCCCGTGACATGATTAATGAAAAACTGTTTTTT.

About this clonotype itself: One end of the junction varies from germline; a read error may be responsible. The chain uses TRBV6-6 and TRBJ1-4; TRBD1 agrees at 7 bases. The germline CDR1 and CDR2 sequences are MNHNY and SVGAGI (reference sequence). The CDR3 length is 14 residues. CDR3 in amino acids: CASIRRTGSRKRFF. The CDR3 DNA is TGTGCCAGCATCCGAAGGACAGGCAGTCGAAAACGGTTTTTT.

This chain links TRBV25-1 with TRBJ2-1; 9 nucleotides line up with TRBD1. J lost 9 bases, V lost 5 bases, and 8 bases had no gene match. The CDR3 consists of 14 residues. Germline CDR1 MGHDK, CDR2 SYGVNS. The CDR3 here is CASSRGTGWAEQFF. The CDR3 DNA sequence: TGTGCCAGCAGTCGGGGGACAGGGTGGGCTGAGCAGTTCTTC.

This CDR3 is CATGLAGGYNEQFF. In DNA form, the CDR3 reads TGTGCCACCGGGCTAGCGGGGGGTTACAATGAGCAGTTCTTC. The chain has TRBV24-1 and TRBJ2-1, with TRBD2 matching over 11 bases. The CDR3 runs 14 residues. V lost 9 bases to trimming and J lost 4 bases; unmatched junction nucleotides: 4. Germline-derived CDR1 and CDR2 are KGHDR and SFDVKD.

In DNA form, the CDR3 reads TGTGCCAGCAGCTCCCCCCCCGAAACAGCTAACTATGGCTACACCTTC. It encodes CASSSPPETANYGYTF. V usage is TRBV7-9 and J usage is TRBJ1-2; D unresolved. Germline lookup yields CDR1 SEHNR and CDR2 FQNEAQ (reference sequence). The CDR3 runs to 16 residues. Trimming took 4 bases from V and 0 from J, leaving 15 bases between them.

Of note for this clonotype: A read error is likely, as this CDR3 ends without the conserved phenylalanine or tryptophan. The rearrangement links TRBV12-3 or TRBV12-4 to TRBJ1-5; 10 nucleotides agree with TRBD1. CDR3 length: 16 residues. Trimming removed 5 bases from V and 6 bases from J; junction bases left unmatched: 10. CDR3 region: CASSELGQGMGQPQHL. The CDR3 coding sequence is TGTGCCAGCAGTGAATTGGGACAGGGGATGGGTCAGCCCCAGCATTTG.

Only a few counts were recorded for this clonotype. The J gene is TRBJ1-2, the V gene TRBV4-1; a weak D match, TRBD1 (5 bases). The CDR3 is made up of 15 amino acids. Trimming took off 2 bases at V and 0 bases at J, with 10 bases between the two ends. CDR1 is MGHRA, CDR2 YSYEKL, per germline. Here the CDR3 reads CASSQPTESNYGYTF. The CDR3 coding sequence is TGCGCCAGCAGCCAACCGACAGAGTCTAACTATGGCTACACCTTC.

In this sample, this clonotype turned up a few times. This chain links TRBV14 with TRBJ2-5, with D possibly matching TRBD1 (6 bases). The CDR3 length is 16 residues. Trimming took off 4 bases at V and 1 base at J, with 16 bases between the two ends. Per the germline V gene, CDR1 is SGHDN and CDR2 is FVKESK. The DNA for the CDR3 is TGTGCCAGCAGCCCACTACCCGCAGGGGCCCAAGAGACCCAGTACTTC. It codes for CASSPLPAGAQETQYF.

This clonotype has only one observation. This chain joins TRBV20-1 and TRBJ1-1, with D tentatively TRBD1 (6 bases). The CDR3 is 14 residues long. V was shortened by 6 bases and J by 1 base, with 15 bases between the two germline ends. Looked up from germline, CDR1 is DFQATT and CDR2 is SNEGSKA (reference sequence). CDR3 in DNA: TGCAGTGCCCAGGAGGGGGTTACGAACACTGAAGCTTTCTTT. It encodes CSAQEGVTNTEAFF.

The rearrangement links TRBV6-2 or TRBV6-3 to TRBJ2-7; the D is unclear. The CDR3 is 14 amino acids. Looked up from germline, CDR1 is MNHEY and CDR2 is SVGEGT. The V end lost 2 bases, the J end lost 5 bases, and 13 bases lay between the germline ends. In DNA form, the CDR3 reads TGTGCCAGCAGTTACAGGACCGTCGGGCACGAGCAGTACTTC. Its protein is CASSYRTVGHEQYF.

The J gene is TRBJ2-7, the V gene TRBV10-2; 9 bases agree with TRBD1. The length of the CDR3 is 14 residues. Trimming took 2 bases from V and 7 from J; bases not matched to a gene: 6. The V gene's germline CDR1 is WSHSY and CDR2 SAAADI. The CDR3 coding sequence is TGCGCCAGCAGTGAGAGGGGACAGGGCGGAGAGCAGTACTTC. Translating gives CASSERGQGGEQYF.